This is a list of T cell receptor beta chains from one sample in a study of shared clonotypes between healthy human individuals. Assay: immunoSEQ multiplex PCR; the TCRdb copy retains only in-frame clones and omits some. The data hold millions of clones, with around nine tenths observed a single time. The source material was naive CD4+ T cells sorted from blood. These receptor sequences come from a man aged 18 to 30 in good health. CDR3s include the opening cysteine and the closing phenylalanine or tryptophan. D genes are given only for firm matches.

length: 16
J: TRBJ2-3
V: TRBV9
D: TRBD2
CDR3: CASSVWREPLTDTQYF

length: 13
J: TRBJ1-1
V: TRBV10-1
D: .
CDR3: CASSEQANTEAFF

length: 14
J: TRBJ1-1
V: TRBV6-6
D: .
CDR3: CASSYSPGSTEAFF

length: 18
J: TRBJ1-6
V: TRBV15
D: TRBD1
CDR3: CATSSDSSGTATNSPLHF

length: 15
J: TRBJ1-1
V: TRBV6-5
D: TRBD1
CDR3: CASLRDRPMNTEAFF

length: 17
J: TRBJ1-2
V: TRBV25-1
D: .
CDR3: CASSPPRGTTSNYGYTF

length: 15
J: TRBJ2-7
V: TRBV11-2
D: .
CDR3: CASSLDGDGGYEQYF

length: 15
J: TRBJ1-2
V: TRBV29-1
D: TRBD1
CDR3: CSVGPTGTGTYGYTF

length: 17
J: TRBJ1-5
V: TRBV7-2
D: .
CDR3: CASSLSLVGYSNQPQHF

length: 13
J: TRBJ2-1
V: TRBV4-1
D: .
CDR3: CASSQVLGNEQFF

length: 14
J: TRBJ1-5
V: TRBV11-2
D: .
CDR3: CASSLVGGNQPQHF

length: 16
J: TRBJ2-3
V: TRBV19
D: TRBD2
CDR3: CASSQGTSGRRNTQYF

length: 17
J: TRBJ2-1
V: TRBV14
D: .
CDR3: CASSQVNWEDPHNEQFF

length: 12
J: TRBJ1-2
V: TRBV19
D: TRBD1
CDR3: CASTDRGHGYTF

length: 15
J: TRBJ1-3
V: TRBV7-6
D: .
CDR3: CASSLGTGRGNTIYF

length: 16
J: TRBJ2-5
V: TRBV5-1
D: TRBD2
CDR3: CASSLGSSGGGETQYF

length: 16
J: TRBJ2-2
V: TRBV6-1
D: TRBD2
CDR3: CASSERLAQNTGELFF

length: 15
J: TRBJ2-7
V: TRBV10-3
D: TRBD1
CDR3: CAISPGTGGGYEQYF

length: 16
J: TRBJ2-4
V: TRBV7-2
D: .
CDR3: CASSLLGGIAKNIQYF

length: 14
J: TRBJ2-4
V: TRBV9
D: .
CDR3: CASSVATGSGIQYF